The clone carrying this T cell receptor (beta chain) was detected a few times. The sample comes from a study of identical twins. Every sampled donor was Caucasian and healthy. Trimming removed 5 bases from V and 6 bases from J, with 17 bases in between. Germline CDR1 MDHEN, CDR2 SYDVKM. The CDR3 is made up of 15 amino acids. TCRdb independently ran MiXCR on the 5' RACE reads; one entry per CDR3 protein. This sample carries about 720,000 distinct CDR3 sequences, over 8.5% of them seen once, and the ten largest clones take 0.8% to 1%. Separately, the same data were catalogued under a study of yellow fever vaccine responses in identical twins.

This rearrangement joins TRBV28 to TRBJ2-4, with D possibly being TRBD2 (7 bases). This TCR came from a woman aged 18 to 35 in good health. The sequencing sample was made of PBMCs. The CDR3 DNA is TGTGCCAGCAGTGTGCGGGGGCCGACGGGAAACATTCAGTACTTC. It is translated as CASSVRGPTGNIQYF.